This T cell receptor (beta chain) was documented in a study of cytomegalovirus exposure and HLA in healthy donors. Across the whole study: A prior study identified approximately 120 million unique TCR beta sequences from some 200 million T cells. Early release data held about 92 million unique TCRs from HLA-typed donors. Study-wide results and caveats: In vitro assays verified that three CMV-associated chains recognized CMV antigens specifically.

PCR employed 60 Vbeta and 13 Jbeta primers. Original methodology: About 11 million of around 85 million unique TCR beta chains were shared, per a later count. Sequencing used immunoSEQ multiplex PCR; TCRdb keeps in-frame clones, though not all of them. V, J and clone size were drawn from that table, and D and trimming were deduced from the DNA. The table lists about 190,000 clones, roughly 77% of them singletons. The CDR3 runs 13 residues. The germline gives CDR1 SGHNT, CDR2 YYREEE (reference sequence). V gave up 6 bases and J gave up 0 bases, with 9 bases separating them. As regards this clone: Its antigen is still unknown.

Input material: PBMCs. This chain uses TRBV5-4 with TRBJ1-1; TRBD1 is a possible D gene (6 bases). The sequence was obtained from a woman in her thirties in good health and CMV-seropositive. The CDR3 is CASTGVLNTEAFF. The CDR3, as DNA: TGTGCCAGCACAGGGGTTTTGAACACTGAAGCTTTCTTT.